This TCR beta chain appears in the sequencing data of a study of graft-versus-host responses after intestinal transplantation. The length of the CDR3 is 15 residues. Points on this clone: Antigen unknown.

Study-level results: GvH clones were found in recipient marrow; some appeared first in ileum or blood.

Clones were read by immunoSEQ multiplex PCR, and TCRdb kept only the in-frame ones, dropping some. The table records 80,000 to 95,000 clones, less than 90% of them present only once. The chain carries TRBV1 and TRBJ2-3; TRBD1, the table's D call, lacks a check against the DNA. TRBV1 corresponds to a pseudogene. The sample consisted of unstimulated CD4+ T cells sorted from spleen or lymph node cells, taken before transplant. The sequence derives from a human donor who was the organ donor for an intestinal transplant. CDR3 loop: CTSSQDRTGTDTQYF. DNA of the CDR3: TGCACCAGCAGCCAAGATCGGACAGGGACAGATACGCAGTATTTT.